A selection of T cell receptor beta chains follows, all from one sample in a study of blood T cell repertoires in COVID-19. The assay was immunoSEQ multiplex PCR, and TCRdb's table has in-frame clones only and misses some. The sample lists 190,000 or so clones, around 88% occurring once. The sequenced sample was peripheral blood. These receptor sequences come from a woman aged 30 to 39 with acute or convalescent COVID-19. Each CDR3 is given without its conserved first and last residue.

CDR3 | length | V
ASSLAGADIQY | 11 | TRBV7-9
ASSLLSGGELF | 11 | TRBV5-6
ASSREFDGYT | 10 | TRBV5-1
ASSPRAGELF | 10 | TRBV7-9
ATGQGTTDTQY | 11 | TRBV5-1
ASSSAPIMGSNTGELF | 16 | TRBV11-3
ASRRGGSYNEQF | 12 | TRBV2
ASSEAGTPDTQY | 12 | TRBV6-1
AGLDRANTGELF | 12 | TRBV30
ASTLGVYNEQF | 11 | TRBV2
ASSGEAGGLNTGELF | 15 | TRBV9
ASSLAHARDSSYEQY | 15 | TRBV11-2
ASSFNAGVDQPQH | 13 | TRBV5-1
ASSETRSVTY | 10 | TRBV4-1
ASVSGLAKNIQY | 12 | TRBV28
ASSLSGSGTQH | 11 | TRBV12-3/TRBV12-4
ASSPTSGGPSYEQY | 14 | TRBV18
ASSRTGRNTEAF | 12 | TRBV7-2
ASSVGTSGANEQF | 13 | TRBV5-1
ASSQDRQGREYT | 12 | TRBV4-2
ASNLNPGHDGYT | 12 | TRBV6-6
ATAGLDSPLH | 10 | TRBV6-6
ASSLMGVQY | 9 | TRBV5-6
ATRTSGFINEQF | 12 | TRBV15
ASSWSGRAQETQY | 13 | TRBV11-3
ASGRTSTNYGYT | 12 | TRBV6-5
ASSVGTPGNTIY | 12 | TRBV9
ASSPGLSFTNSPLH | 14 | TRBV5-4
ASSPYDGPGEQY | 12 | TRBV7-9